This TCR beta chain was recovered during a study of blood T cell repertoires in COVID-19 (dated by TCRdb to 2018 to 2021). For the wider study: Samples from collaborators originated in the United States, Italy and Spain and spanned both the acute and convalescent phases of COVID-19. The sample metadata nearly always contained a de-identified subject ID, COVID-19 status, age in years and sex. The prospective study material was composed of cDNA or gDNA derived from T cells, B-cell-depleted T cells, or PBMCs. The dataset comprised deeply sampled blood TCRbeta repertoires from subjects exposed to, actively infected with, or recovered from COVID-19. The repertoires were released in a freely available public database meant as a resource for research on the immune response to SARS-CoV-2. The samples were drawn from the first 160 participants of the ongoing ImmuneRACE study and from about 1,200 subjects provided by 6 global collaborators. Where HLA class I and class II types were available, the types were taken from metadata supplied by the sample provider, not from assay-based typing.

About this clone itself: Its antigen is unknown. Base qualities are missing; no much larger clone stands one base away.

At one collaborating source in Seattle, patients were enrolled during active infection and were followed longitudinally through the course of disease. Each collaborating institution followed its own protocols to collect whole blood in K2EDTA tubes. For TCRbeta analysis, collaborators shipped samples in one of three forms: frozen whole blood, isolated PBMCs, or DNA extracted from either of those sample types. TCRbeta CDR3 regions were amplified from genomic DNA by means of the immunoSEQ Assay, a bias-controlled multiplex PCR. The source study handled its data this way. Nucleated cell counts per sample were estimated from amplification of reference gene primers within the assay. To quantify the absolute abundance of each unique TCRbeta CDR3 rearrangement, sequence reads were collapsed and filtered. For each sample, productive Simpson clonality was calculated by taking the square root of Simpson's diversity index across productive rearrangements. TCRdb re-hosts the immuneACCESS table, in-frame sequences only. Its copies lack some clones; in the studies checked, an unresolved V gene accounts for under half of them, and the cause for the rest is not known. V, J and clone size derive from that table, while D and trimming were established from the DNA sequence. In all, the sample holds hundreds of thousands of clones, and approximately 87% of those were seen once. Of the sample, about 2% falls within the top ten clones.

Study-wide findings and limitations: The amount of clinical and demographic metadata varied by source and participant and was provided uncurated.

Sequencing was performed on peripheral blood. The source of this sequence is a woman aged 60-70 years with COVID-19, enrolled during active disease.

Here the CDR3 is given as CASSVASDTSQETQYF. The sequenced DNA: TGTGCCAGCAGCGTAGCGTCTGATACAAGCCAAGAGACCCAGTACTTC. The rearrangement joined TRBV9 to TRBJ2-5, with an unclear D gene assignment. V is shortened by 0 bases, J by 1 base, and the region joining them spans 13 bases. The CDR3 runs 16 residues from the cysteine to the phenylalanine. The DNA shown is the 48-base CDR3, in frame from base 1. In the germline V gene, CDR1 corresponds to SGDLS and CDR2 to YYNGEE.